This T cell receptor (beta chain) was retrieved from a study of shared clonotypes between healthy human individuals. Study results and limitations: The study sampled only blood, and tissue repertoires likely differ.

Turning to this clone: Its matching antigen is unknown.

In the original processing: ImmunoSEQ output lacked quality scores and full-length reads, limiting matched filtering. Sequencing used immunoSEQ multiplex PCR; TCRdb keeps in-frame clones, though not all of them. Clone size and V and J calls were adopted from that table, with D and trimming inferred from the DNA. The sample includes some 2,500,000 clones, approximately 93% of them seen just once. CDR3 length: 14 amino acids. The V and J ends lost 6 bases and 4 bases, in that order; junction bases with no gene match: 7. CD4+ cell separation produced CD45RA+ naive and CD45RA-negative memory subsets. This chain connects TRBV6-7 to TRBJ2-7; the match to TRBD1 covers 9 bases. TRBV6-7 is reported as an ORF; its role is uncertain. Input material: naive CD4+ T cells from PBMCs. Regarding subset: CD45RA+ positively selected. The TCR originated in a man aged 18 to 29 in good health. Some clones in this sample may be carry-over from other donors' samples. Here the CDR3 DNA reads TGTGCCAGCAGCTCCGGGACAGGGATATACGAGCAGTACTTC. Its translation is CASSSGTGIYEQYF.